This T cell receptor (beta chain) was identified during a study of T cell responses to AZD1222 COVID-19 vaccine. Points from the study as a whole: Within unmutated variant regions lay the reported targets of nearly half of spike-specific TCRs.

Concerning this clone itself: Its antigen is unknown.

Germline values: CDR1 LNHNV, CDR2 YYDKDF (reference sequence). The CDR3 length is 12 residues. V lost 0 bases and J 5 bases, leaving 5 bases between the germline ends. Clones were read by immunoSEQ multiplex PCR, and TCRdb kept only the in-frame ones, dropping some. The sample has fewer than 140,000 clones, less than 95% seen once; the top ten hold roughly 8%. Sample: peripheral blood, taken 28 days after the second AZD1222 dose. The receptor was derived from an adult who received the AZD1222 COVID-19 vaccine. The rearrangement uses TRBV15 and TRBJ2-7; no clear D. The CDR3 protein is CATSRDEDEQYF. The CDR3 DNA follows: TGTGCCACCAGCAGAGATGAGGACGAGCAGTACTTC.